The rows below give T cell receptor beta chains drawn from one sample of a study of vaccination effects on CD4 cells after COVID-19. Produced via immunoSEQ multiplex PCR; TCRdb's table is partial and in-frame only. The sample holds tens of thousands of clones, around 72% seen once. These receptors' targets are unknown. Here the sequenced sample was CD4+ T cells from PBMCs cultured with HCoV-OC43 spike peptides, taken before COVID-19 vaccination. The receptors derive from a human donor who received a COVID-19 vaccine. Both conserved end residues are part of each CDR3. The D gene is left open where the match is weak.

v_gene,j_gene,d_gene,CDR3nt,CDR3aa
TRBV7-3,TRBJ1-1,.,TGTGCCAGCAGCTTAGAGAGCTGGACTGAAGCTTTCTTT,CASSLESWTEAFF
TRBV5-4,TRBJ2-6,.,TGTGCCAGCAGCTTGGAAGGGGGGCTTAGAGGGGCCAACGTCCTGACTTTC,CASSLEGGLRGANVLTF
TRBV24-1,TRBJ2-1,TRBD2,TGTGCCACCAGTGACCCTAGCGGGGGGCCGTCCTACAATGAGCAGTTCTTC,CATSDPSGGPSYNEQFF
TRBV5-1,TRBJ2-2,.,TGCGCCAGCAGCCCAGGGACGCAGGTGGAGGCCGGGGAGCTGTTTTTT,CASSPGTQVEAGELFF
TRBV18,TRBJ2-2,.,TGTGCCAGCTCACCACCAACAGGGTGGACCGGGGAGCTGTTTTTT,CASSPPTGWTGELFF
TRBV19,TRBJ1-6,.,TGTGCCAGCCGGTCCAGGGACTTGTCACCCCTCCACTTT,CASRSRDLSPLHF
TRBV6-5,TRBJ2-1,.,TGTGCCAGCTCACGGACAGCTCCCTACAATGAGCAGTTCTTC,CASSRTAPYNEQFF
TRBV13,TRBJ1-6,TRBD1,TGTGCCAGCAGCTTAACCGGGACAGGGACTTCACCCCTCCACTTT,CASSLTGTGTSPLHF
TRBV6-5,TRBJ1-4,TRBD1,TGTGCCAGCAGGGCCCGACAGGGGGCGGTTGAAAAACTGTTTTTT,CASRARQGAVEKLFF
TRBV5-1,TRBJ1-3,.,TGCGCCAGCAGCTTGGGGGGAGTCAGCTCTGGAAACACCATATATTTT,CASSLGGVSSGNTIYF
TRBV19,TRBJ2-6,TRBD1,TGTGCCAGTAGTATATATAGCAGGACAGGCCTCTCTGGGGCCAACGTCCTGACTTTC,CASSIYSRTGLSGANVLTF
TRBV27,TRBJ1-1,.,TGTGCCAGCAGTTTGGTGGCCTTATCCACTGAAGCTTTCTTT,CASSLVALSTEAFF
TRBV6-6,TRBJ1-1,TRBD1,TGTGCCAGCAGTTACCCTGGACAGGGCGGCACTGAAGCTTTCTTT,CASSYPGQGGTEAFF